The table lists the clone carrying this T cell receptor (beta chain) with a few counts. Its target is unknown. TCRdb reprocessed the 5' RACE reads via MiXCR and lists one record per CDR3 protein. The sample lists about 240,000 distinct CDR3 sequences; approximately 11% were seen once. This specimen belongs to a study of CD8 T cells in ankylosing spondylitis. Regarding the study as a whole: The disease-linked clones had a CD8+ phenotype and low blood frequencies.

Germline V lookup: CDR1 KGHSH, CDR2 LQKENI. V shed 1 base, J shed 9 bases, and the junction held 6 bases outside the gene matches. The CDR3 runs 16 residues. The sequenced sample was blood, either unsorted or a sorted T cell fraction (not recorded which). The clonotype was recovered from a male donor with ankylosing spondylitis or in good health (not recorded which). The V and J genes are TRBV18 and TRBJ1-6, with 10 bases that match TRBD1. The CDR3 DNA is TGTGCCAGCTCACCACTGAGACAGGGGGCAGGTTCACCCCTCCACTTT. Translating it yields CASSPLRQGAGSPLHF.